This TCR beta chain was profiled in a study of low-dose radiotherapy and immunotherapy resistance in tumors. Described time point: before trial treatment. The table lists this clonotype with many counts. This CDR3 has 15 residues. V was cut by 0 bases and J by 0 bases, with 8 bases left in between. The germline V gene has CDR1 SGHRS and CDR2 YFSETQ. First-strand cDNA used TRAV- and TRBV-specific primers, covering alpha and beta chains. A roughly 19-cycle PCR with a constant-region primer and V-primer adapter amplified TCRs. One entry per CDR3 protein results from TCRdb running MiXCR on the reads. The data hold about 39,000 distinct CDR3 sequences, with 30% to 35% observed a single time.

The chain employs TRBV5-1 and TRBJ2-3; possible D gene TRBD1, 6 bases. This specimen was PBMCs, taken before treatment. The receptor was derived from a male donor with gallbladder cancer. The CDR3 nucleotides are TGCGCCAGCAGCTTGGACAGGGCGAGCACAGATACGCAGTATTTT. As protein: CASSLDRASTDTQYF.